These T cell receptor beta chains were read from a single sample in a study of cytomegalovirus exposure and HLA in healthy donors. The method was immunoSEQ multiplex PCR; TCRdb's version includes in-frame clones alone and lacks a portion of them. The table has 250,000 or so clones, roughly 91% seen once. The sequenced sample was PBMCs. The source of these receptors is a girl aged 2 to 9 in good health and CMV-seronegative. CDR3s include the opening cysteine and the closing phenylalanine or tryptophan.

14	TRBV11-3	TRBJ2-7	CASSPESGAYEQYF
18	TRBV4-1	TRBJ2-2	CASSHTLDRAQNTGELFF
14	TRBV23-1	TRBJ2-2	CASTTRGDTGELFF
13	TRBV27	TRBJ2-1	CASSFYSYNEQFF
14	TRBV29-1	TRBJ2-1	CSVEAAGTYNEQFF
13	TRBV11-2	TRBJ1-1	CASSPAQNTEAFF
15	TRBV6-5	TRBJ2-1	CASTLLVPSYNEQFF
12	TRBV19	TRBJ2-5	CASRNSRETQYF
20	TRBV29-1	TRBJ2-3	CSVEGGPGRVEYRVTDTQYF
18	TRBV5-1	TRBJ2-1	CASSLTATLAGEANEQFF
15	TRBV4-2	TRBJ2-5	CASSQVSGGAETQYF
13	TRBV10-2	TRBJ2-5	CAITRGGQETQYF
19	TRBV5-4	TRBJ2-3	CASSLGLGALSLYTDTQYF
15	TRBV6-6	TRBJ1-5	CASTPGGQGRQPQHF
14	TRBV29-1	TRBJ1-2	CSAAGTGANYGYTF
12	TRBV4-1	TRBJ2-7	CASSQAGYEQYF
14	TRBV11-3	TRBJ2-1	CASSDRGSYNEQFF
15	TRBV6-1	TRBJ2-6	CASRQQGTGANVLTF
15	TRBV19	TRBJ2-2	CASRPAGGLPGELFF
12	TRBV30	TRBJ2-2	CACRGSPGELFF
15	TRBV6-5	TRBJ1-1	CASSYSNQGNVEAFF
16	TRBV6-4	TRBJ1-4	CASHNAESSTNEKLFF
14	TRBV5-1	TRBJ2-7	CASGPDRGPYEQYF
14	TRBV10-3	TRBJ2-7	CAIREGLAVYEQYF
17	TRBV7-9	TRBJ2-3	CASSSPARGAYTDTQYF
14	TRBV10-3	TRBJ2-2	CAISEFTGTGELFF
17	TRBV29-1	TRBJ2-5	CSVVGERGPIHQETQYF
13	TRBV5-1	TRBJ1-5	CASSLQGGQPQHF
15	TRBV28	TRBJ1-5	CASSLPDRGNQPQHF
17	TRBV2	TRBJ2-7	CASRENLAGGALDEQYF
16	TRBV10-3	TRBJ2-7	CAISGGTGRITYEQYF
13	TRBV2	TRBJ1-1	CASSWDRGPEAFF
13	TRBV2	NA	CASRVGGAHEQYF
12	TRBV28	TRBJ2-7	CASSNRSYEQYF
14	TRBV13	TRBJ1-1	CASSLGDRNTEAFF
12	TRBV5-4	TRBJ2-1	CASSLPSGEQFF
14	TRBV29-1	TRBJ2-7	CSVRGQRLTYEQYF
17	TRBV7-6	TRBJ2-2	CASSSPGQGVNTGELFF
11	TRBV6-5	TRBJ2-7	CASSYGGEWYF
13	TRBV5-6	TRBJ2-1	CASLGLAYNEQFF
16	TRBV19	TRBJ2-3	CASTITGTSGSDTQYF
15	TRBV29-1	TRBJ1-3	CSVEDQKYSGNTIYF
16	TRBV30	TRBJ1-6	CAWSQMGQALGSPLHF
13	TRBV7-9	TRBJ2-5	CASSLQGQETQYF
15	TRBV19	TRBJ1-2	CASSTRDRGDYGYTF
14	TRBV18	TRBJ1-2	CASSPMTRVEGYTF
15	TRBV6-4	TRBJ2-1	CASSRSGPGANEQFF
13	TRBV5-5	TRBJ1-2	CASSLTGEGGYTF